One and the same sample provided the 8 T cell receptor beta chains below, sequenced in a study of blood T cells in healthy people across ages. The second PCR ran roughly 6 to 12 cycles with a sample-barcoded 5' primer and J-beta primers. TCRdb passed the 5' RACE reads through MiXCR, listing each CDR3 protein once. The data show 1.5 million to 1.8 million distinct CDR3 sequences, approximately 43% seen once. The specimen sequenced was blood. These receptors originate from a young woman in good health.

This clonotype was seen a handful of times. The chain recombines TRBV4-3 with TRBJ2-7; D unresolved. CDR3 length: 13 residues. Germline assignment: CDR1 LGHNA and CDR2 YSLEER. V was clipped by 0 bases and J by 3 bases, with 6 bases between them. CDR3 DNA sequence: TGCGCCAGCAGCCAAGAGAAGGGCTACGAGCAGTACTTC. Protein: CASSQEKGYEQYF.

The table lists this clonotype with a few counts. A much more abundant neighbour one base away suggests this may be a read error. The chain is built from TRBV4-1 and TRBJ2-1; D is perhaps TRBD2 (5 bases). This CDR3 comprises 16 residues. Germline V gene sequence: CDR1 MGHRA, CDR2 YSYEKL. The CDR3 here is CASCQINILAYDEQFF. CDR3 bases: TGCGCCAGCTGCCAAATAAATATTCTAGCTTACGATGAGCAGTTCTTC.

The V gene is TRBV2, the J gene TRBJ2-1, with D uncertain. V lost 8 bases and J 6 bases, leaving 2 bases between the germline ends. The CDR3 totals 9 residues. Germline loops: CDR1 SNHLY, CDR2 FYNNEI. The CDR3 DNA follows: TGTGCCAGCGTCAATGAGCAGTTCTTC. Its protein is CASVNEQFF.

The chain carries TRBV7-9 and TRBJ2-5, with TRBD2 matching 10 bases. Germline V gene data show CDR1 as SEHNR and CDR2 as FQNEAQ (reference sequence). The CDR3 is 17 amino acids. V trimming: 4 bases; J trimming: 5 bases; junction bases outside the gene matches: 13. The CDR3 region is CASSSKSSGSIFETQYF. As DNA, the CDR3 is TGTGCCAGCAGCTCGAAGTCTAGCGGGAGCATCTTTGAGACCCAGTACTTC.

The CDR3 loop is CASSFDRYQETQYF. As DNA, the CDR3 is TGTGCCAGCAGCTTCGACAGGTATCAAGAGACCCAGTACTTC. The rearrangement joins TRBV11-2 to TRBJ2-5; tentatively, D is TRBD1 (6 bases). The V gene lost 3 bases and the J gene lost 2 bases, with 10 bases spanning the gap. Germline V gene lookup returns CDR1 SGHAT and CDR2 FQNNGV. The CDR3 covers 14 residues.

This chain links TRBV18 with TRBJ2-4, with D perhaps TRBD2 (5 bases). The J call could be wrong; TRBJ2-7 is a better fit for the DNA end. The CDR3 consists of 12 residues. Germline V gene sequence: CDR1 KGHSH, CDR2 LQKENI. CDR3 region: CASFRSGFEQYF. The CDR3 region has the DNA TGTGCCAGCTTCCGGTCGGGGTTCGAGCAGTACTTC.

A few counts support this clonotype. This rearrangement joins TRBV24-1 to TRBJ2-1; TRBD2 matches at 9 bases. The CDR3 runs 16 residues. The germline V gene encodes CDR1 KGHDR and CDR2 SFDVKD. The V and J ends lost 5 bases and 4 bases, in that order; junction bases with no gene match: 8. Here the CDR3 DNA reads TGTGCCACCAGTGCTGCGGGGGGGCCGGGGTACAATGAGCAGTTCTTC. It encodes CATSAAGGPGYNEQFF.

This clonotype showed up just a few times. The chain has TRBV7-9 and TRBJ2-1, with 7 bases fitting TRBD1. V shed 8 bases and J 7 bases; nucleotides not matched to a gene: 11. CDR1 SEHNR and CDR2 FQNEAQ come from the germline V gene (reference sequence). The CDR3 sequence is 14 residues long. The CDR3 reads CASCSGGPWNEQFF. The CDR3 DNA reads TGTGCCAGCTGCTCAGGGGGACCCTGGAATGAGCAGTTCTTC. Looking up the rest from reference TRBV7-9 and TRBJ2-1 gives the full variable domain: DTGVSQNPRHKITKRGQNVTFRCDPISEHNRLYWYRQTLGQGPEFLTYFQNEAQLEKSRLLSDRFSAERPKGSFSTLEIQRTEQGDSAMYLCASCSGGPWNEQFFGPGTRLTVL.